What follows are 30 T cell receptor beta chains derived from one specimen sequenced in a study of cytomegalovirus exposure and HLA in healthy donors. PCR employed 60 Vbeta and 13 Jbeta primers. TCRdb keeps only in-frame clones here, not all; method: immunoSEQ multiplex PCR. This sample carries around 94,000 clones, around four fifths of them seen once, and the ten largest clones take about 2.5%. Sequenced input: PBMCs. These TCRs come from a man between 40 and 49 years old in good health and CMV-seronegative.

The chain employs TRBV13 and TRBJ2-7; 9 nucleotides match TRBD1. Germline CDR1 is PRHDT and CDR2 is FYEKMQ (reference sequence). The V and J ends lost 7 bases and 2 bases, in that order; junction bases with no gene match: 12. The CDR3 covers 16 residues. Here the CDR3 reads CASTLSGGDRAYEQYF. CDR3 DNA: TGTGCCAGCACCCTCAGCGGTGGGGACAGGGCCTACGAGCAGTACTTC.

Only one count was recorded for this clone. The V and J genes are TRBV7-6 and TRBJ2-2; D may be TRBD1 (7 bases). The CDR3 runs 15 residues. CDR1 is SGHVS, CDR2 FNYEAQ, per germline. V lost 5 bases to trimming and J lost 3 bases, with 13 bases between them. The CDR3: CASSRQGGDTGELFF. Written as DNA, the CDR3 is TGTGCCAGCAGCCGACAGGGAGGAGACACCGGGGAGCTGTTTTTT.

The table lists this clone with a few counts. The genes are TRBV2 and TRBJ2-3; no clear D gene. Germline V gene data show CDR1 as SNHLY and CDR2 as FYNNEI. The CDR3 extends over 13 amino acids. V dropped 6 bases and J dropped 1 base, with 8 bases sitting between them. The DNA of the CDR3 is TGTGCCAGCAGGAACAGACGCACAGATACGCAGTATTTT. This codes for CASRNRRTDTQYF.

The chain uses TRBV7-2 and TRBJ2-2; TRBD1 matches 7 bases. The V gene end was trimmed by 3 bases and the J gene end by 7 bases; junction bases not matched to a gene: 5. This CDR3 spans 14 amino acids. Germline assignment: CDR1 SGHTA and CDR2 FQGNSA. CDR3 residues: CASSFRQGGGELFF. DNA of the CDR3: TGTGCCAGCAGCTTCCGACAGGGCGGCGGGGAGCTGTTTTTT.

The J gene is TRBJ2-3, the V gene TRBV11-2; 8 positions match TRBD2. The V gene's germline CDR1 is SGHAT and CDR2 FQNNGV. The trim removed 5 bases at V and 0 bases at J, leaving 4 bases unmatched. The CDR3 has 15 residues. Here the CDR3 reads CASSVSGGSTDTQYF. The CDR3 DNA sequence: TGTGCCAGCAGCGTCAGCGGGGGTAGCACAGATACGCAGTATTTT.

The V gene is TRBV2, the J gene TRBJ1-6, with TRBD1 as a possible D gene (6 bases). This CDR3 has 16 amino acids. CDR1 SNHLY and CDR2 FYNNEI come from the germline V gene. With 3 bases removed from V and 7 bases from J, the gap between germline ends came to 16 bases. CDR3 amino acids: CASSEDSLPHNSPLHF. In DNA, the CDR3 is TGTGCCAGCAGTGAGGACAGTCTGCCCCACAATTCACCCCTCCACTTT.

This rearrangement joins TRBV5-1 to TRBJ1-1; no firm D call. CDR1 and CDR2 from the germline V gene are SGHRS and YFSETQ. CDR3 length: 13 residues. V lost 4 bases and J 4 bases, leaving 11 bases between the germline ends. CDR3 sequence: CASSAGEGTEAFF. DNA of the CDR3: TGCGCCAGCAGCGCCGGAGAGGGCACTGAAGCTTTCTTT.

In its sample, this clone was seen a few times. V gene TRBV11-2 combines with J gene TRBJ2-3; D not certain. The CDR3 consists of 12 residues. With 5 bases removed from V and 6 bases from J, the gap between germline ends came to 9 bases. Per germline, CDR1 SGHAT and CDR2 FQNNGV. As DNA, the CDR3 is TGTGCCAGCAGCCCGACAACTGATACGCAGTATTTT. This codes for CASSPTTDTQYF.

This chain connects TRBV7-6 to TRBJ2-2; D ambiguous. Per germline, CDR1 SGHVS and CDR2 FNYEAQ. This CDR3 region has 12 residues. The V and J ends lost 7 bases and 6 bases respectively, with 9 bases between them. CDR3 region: CASTVWPGELFF. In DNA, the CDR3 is TGTGCCAGCACCGTCTGGCCCGGGGAGCTGTTTTTT.

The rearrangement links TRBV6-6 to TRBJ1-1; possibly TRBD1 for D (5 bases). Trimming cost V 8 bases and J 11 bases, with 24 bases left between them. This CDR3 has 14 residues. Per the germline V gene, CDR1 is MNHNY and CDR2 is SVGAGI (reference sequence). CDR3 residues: CASALGQDMMKAFF. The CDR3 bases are TGTGCCAGCGCCCTAGGGCAGGACATGATGAAGGCTTTCTTT.

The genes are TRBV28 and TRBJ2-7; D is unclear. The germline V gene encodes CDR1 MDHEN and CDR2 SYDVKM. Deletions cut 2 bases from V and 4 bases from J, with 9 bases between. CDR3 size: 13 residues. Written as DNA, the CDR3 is TGTGCCAGCAGTTTACCCGCCGGGTACGAGCAGTACTTC. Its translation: CASSLPAGYEQYF.

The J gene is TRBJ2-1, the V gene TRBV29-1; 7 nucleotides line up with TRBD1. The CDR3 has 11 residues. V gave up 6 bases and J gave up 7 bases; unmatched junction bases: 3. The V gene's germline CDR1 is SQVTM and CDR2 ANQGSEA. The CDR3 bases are TGCAGCGTCCTACAGGGGAATGAGCAGTTCTTC. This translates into CSVLQGNEQFF.

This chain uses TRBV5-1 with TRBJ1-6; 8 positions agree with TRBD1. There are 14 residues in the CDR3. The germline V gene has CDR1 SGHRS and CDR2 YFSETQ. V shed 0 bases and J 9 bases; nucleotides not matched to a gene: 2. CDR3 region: CASSLGGQGSPLHF. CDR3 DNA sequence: TGCGCCAGCAGCTTGGGTGGACAGGGTTCACCCCTCCACTTT.

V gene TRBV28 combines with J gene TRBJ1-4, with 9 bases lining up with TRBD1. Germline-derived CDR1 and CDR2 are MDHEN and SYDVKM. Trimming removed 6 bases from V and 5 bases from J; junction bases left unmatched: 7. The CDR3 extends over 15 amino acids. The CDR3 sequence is CASSLGGTGNEKLFF. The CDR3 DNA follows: TGTGCCAGCAGCCTGGGTGGGACAGGGAATGAAAAACTGTTTTTT.

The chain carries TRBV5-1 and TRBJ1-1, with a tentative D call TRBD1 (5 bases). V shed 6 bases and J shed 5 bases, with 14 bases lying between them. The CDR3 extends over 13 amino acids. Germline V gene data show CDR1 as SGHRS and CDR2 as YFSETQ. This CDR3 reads CASTPAGKTEAFF. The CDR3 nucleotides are TGCGCCAGCACCCCCGCAGGGAAGACTGAAGCTTTCTTT.

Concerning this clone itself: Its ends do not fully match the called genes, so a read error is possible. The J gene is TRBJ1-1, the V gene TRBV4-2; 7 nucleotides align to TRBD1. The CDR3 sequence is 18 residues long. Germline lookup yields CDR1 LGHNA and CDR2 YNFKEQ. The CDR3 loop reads CASTQAISGQTLNTEAFF. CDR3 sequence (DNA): TGTGCCAGCACCCAAGCCATATCGGGACAGACTTTGAACACTGAAGCTTTCTTT.

CDR3 sequence (DNA): TGTGCCAGCAGCTTAGCGGGGACTAGCTTAAGCGAGACCCAGTACTTC. Translated, it gives CASSLAGTSLSETQYF. The chain combines TRBV11-1 with TRBJ2-5; 9 bases line up with TRBD2. The J segment lost 5 bases and the V segment lost 0 bases, leaving 7 bases of the junction unmatched. The CDR3 extends over 16 amino acids. Germline V gene sequence: CDR1 SGHAT, CDR2 FQDESV (reference sequence). Variable domain in full (rest from reference TRBV11-1 and TRBJ2-5): EAEVAQSPRYKITEKSQAVAFWCDPISGHATLYWYRQILGQGPELLVQFQDESVVDDSQLPKDRFSAERLKGVDSTLKIQPAELGDSAMYLCASSLAGTSLSETQYFGPGTRLLVL.

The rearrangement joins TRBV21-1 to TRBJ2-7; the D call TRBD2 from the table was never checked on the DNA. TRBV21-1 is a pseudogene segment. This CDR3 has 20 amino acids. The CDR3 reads CASSTLGLAGSTDTSYEQYF. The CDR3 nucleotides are TGTGCCAGCAGCACCCTGGGTCTTGCCGGGAGCACCGACACCTCCTACGAGCAGTACTTC.

CDR3 amino acids: CASREEGNMNTEAFF. The CDR3 coding sequence is TGTGCCAGCAGGGAGGAGGGGAACATGAACACTGAAGCTTTCTTT. The rearrangement uses TRBV4-2 and TRBJ1-1; a possible D gene is TRBD1 (5 bases). CDR3 length: 15 amino acids. Trimming removed 6 bases from V and 0 bases from J, with 14 bases in between. From germline, CDR1 is LGHNA and CDR2 YNFKEQ.

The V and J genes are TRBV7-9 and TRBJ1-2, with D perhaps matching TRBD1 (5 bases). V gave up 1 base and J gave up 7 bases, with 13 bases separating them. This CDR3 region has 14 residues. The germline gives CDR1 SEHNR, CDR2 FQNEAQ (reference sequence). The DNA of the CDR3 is TGTGCCAGCAGCTTAGGGAGTCAGGGAGGTGGCTACACCTTC. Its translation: CASSLGSQGGGYTF.

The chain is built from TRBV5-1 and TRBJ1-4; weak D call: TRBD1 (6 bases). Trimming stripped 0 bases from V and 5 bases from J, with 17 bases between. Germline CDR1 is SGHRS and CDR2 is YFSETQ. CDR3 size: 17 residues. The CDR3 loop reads CASSLAQGWQGNEKLFF. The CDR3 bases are TGCGCCAGCAGCTTGGCCCAAGGCTGGCAGGGGAATGAAAAACTGTTTTTT.

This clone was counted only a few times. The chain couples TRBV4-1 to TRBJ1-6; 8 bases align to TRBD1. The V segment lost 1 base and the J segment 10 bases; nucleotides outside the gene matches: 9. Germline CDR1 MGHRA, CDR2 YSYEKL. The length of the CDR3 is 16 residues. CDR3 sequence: CASSQGSWTGTSPLHF. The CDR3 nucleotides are TGCGCCAGCAGCCAAGGGAGTTGGACAGGGACCTCACCCCTCCACTTT.

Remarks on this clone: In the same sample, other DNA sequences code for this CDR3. CDR3 sequence (DNA): TGTGCCAGCAGTCCGGGGTTGGGTAGCACTGAAGCTTTCTTT. It yields the protein CASSPGLGSTEAFF. The V and J genes are TRBV6-4 and TRBJ1-1; D gene unclear. The CDR3 extends over 14 amino acids. Trimming removed 5 bases from V and 4 bases from J, with 14 bases in between. Germline V gene lookup returns CDR1 MRHNA and CDR2 SNTAGT.

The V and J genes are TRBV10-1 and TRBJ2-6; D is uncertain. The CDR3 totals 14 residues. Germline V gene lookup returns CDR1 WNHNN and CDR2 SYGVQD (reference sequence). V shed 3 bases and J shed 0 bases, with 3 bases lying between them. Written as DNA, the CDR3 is TGCGCCAGCAGTGATAGCTCTGGGGCCAACGTCCTGACTTTC. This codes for CASSDSSGANVLTF.

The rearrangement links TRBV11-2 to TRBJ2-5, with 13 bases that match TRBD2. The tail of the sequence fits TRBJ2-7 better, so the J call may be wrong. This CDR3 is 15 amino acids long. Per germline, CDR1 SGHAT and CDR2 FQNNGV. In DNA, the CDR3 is TGTGCCAGCAGCCTGGGACTAGCGGGGACCTACGAGCAGTACTTC. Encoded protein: CASSLGLAGTYEQYF.

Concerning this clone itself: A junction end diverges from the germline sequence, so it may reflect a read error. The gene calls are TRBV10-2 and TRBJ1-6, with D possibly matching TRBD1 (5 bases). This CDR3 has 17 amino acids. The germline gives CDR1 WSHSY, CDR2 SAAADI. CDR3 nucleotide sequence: TGCGCCAGCAGCGGATATCCGAACACAGGCGGTAATTCACCCCACCACTTT. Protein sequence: CASSGYPNTGGNSPHHF.

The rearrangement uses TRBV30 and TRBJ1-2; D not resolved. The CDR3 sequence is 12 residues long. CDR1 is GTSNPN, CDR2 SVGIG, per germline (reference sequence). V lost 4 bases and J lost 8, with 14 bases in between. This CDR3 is CAWMKEIMGYTF. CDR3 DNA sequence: TGTGCCTGGATGAAGGAGATCATGGGCTACACCTTC.

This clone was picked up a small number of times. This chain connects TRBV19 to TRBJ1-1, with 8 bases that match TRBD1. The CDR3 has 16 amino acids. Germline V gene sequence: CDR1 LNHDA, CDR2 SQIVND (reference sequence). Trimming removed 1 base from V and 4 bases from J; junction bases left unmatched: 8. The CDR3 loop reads CASSIVRTGSGTEAFF. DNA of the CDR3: TGTGCCAGTAGTATAGTTAGGACAGGGTCAGGCACTGAAGCTTTCTTT.

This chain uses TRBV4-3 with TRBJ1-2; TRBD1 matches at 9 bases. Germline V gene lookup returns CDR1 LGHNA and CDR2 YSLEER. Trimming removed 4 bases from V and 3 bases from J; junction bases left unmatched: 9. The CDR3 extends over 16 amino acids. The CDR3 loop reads CASSRLTGQGHYGYTF. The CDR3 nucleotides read TGCGCCAGCAGCCGTCTCACTGGACAGGGGCACTATGGCTACACCTTC.

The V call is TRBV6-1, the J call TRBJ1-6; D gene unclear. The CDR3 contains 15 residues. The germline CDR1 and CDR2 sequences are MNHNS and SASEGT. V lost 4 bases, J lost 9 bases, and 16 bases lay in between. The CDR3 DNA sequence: TGTGCCAGCAGTGCCAAGCCCCGGGCGGGTTCACCCCTCCACTTT. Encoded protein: CASSAKPRAGSPLHF.